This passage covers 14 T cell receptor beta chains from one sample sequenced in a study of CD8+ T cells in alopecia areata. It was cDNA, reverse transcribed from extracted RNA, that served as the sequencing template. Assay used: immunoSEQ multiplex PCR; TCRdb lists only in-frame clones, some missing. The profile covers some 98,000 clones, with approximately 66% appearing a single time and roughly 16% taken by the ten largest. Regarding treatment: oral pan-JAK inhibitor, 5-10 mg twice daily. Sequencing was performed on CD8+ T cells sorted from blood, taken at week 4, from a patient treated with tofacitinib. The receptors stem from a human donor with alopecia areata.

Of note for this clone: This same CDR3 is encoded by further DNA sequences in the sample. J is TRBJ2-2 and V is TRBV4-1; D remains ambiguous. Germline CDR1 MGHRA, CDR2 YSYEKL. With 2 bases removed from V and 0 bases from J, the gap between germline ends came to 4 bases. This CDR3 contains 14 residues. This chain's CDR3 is CASSQTTNTGELFF. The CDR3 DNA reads TGCGCCAGCAGCCAAACGACGAACACCGGGGAGCTGTTTTTT.

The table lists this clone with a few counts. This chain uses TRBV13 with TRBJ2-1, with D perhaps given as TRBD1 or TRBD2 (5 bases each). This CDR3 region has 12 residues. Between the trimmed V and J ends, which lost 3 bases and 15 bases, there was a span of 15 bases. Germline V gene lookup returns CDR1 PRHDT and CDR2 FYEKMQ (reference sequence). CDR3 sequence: CASSLGRDVPFF. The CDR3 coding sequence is TGTGCCAGCAGCTTGGGCAGGGACGTGCCGTTCTTC.

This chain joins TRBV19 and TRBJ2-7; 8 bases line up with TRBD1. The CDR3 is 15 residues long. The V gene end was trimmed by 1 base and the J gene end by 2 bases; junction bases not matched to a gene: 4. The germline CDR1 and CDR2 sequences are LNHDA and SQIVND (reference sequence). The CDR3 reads CASSIAAGQAYEQYF. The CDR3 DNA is TGTGCCAGTAGTATAGCCGCGGGACAGGCCTACGAGCAGTACTTC. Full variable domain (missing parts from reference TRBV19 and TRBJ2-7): DGGITQSPKYLFRKEGQNVTLSCEQNLNHDAMYWYRQDPGQGLRLIYYSQIVNDFQKGDIAEGYSVSREKKESFPLTVTSAQKNPTAFYLCASSIAAGQAYEQYFGPGTRLTVT.

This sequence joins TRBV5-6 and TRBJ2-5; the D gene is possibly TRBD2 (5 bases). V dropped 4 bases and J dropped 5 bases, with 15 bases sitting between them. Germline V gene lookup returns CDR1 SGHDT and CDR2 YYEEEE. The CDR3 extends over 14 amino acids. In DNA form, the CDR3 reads TGTGCCAGCAGCCCTCCGGGAATTGTGGAGACCCAGTACTTC. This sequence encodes CASSPPGIVETQYF.

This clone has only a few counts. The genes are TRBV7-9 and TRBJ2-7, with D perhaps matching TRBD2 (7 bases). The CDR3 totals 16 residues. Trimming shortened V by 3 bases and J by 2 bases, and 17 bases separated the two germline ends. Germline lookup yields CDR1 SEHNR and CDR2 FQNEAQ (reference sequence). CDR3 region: CASSFGGPGRAYEQYF. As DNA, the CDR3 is TGTGCCAGCAGCTTCGGGGGGCCGGGACGAGCCTACGAGCAGTACTTC. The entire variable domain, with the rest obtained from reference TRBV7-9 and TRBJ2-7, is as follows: DTGVSQNPRHKITKRGQNVTFRCDPISEHNRLYWYRQTLGQGPEFLTYFQNEAQLEKSRLLSDRFSAERPKGSFSTLEIQRTEQGDSAMYLCASSFGGPGRAYEQYFGPGTRLTVT.

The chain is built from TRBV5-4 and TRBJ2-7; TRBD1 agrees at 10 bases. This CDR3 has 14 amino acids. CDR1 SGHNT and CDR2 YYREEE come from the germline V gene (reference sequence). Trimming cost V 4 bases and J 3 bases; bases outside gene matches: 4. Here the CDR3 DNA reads TGTGCCAGCAGCAACGACAGGGGGCACTACGAGCAGTACTTC. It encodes CASSNDRGHYEQYF.

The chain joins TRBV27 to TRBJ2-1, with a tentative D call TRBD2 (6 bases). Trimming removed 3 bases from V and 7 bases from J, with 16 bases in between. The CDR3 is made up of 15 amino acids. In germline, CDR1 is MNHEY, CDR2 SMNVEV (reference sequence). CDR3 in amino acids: CASSFRVGGGNEQFF. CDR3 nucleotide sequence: TGTGCCAGCAGTTTTCGCGTGGGGGGTGGGAATGAGCAGTTCTTC.

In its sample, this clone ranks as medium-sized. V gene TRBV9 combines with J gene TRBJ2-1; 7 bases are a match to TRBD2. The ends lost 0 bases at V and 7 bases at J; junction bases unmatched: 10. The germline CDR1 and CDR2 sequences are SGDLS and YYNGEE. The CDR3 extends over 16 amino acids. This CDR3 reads CASSVGNGGSVNEQFF. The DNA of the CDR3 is TGTGCCAGCAGCGTAGGAAATGGCGGGAGCGTGAATGAGCAGTTCTTC.

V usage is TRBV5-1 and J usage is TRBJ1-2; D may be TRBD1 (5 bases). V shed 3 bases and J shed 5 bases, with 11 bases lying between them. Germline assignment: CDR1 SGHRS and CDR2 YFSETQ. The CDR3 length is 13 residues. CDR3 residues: CASSWGREYGYTF. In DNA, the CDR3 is TGCGCCAGCAGCTGGGGCAGGGAATATGGCTACACCTTC.

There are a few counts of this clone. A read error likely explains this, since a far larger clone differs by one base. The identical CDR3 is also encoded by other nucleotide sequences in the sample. CDR3 bases: TGTGCCAGCAGCTTAGGGTCCTACGAGCAGTACTTC. Translating it yields CASSLGSYEQYF. The rearrangement uses TRBV7-9 and TRBJ2-7; no clear D. V gave up 1 base and J gave up 1 base, with 2 bases separating them. The length of the CDR3 is 12 residues. Germline CDR1 SEHNR, CDR2 FQNEAQ (reference sequence).

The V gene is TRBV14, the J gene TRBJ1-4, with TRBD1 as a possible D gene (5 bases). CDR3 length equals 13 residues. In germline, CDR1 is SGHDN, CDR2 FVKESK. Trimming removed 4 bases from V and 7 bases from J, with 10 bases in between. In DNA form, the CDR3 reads TGTGCCAGCAGCCCTCCAGGGACTGAAAAACTGTTTTTT. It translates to CASSPPGTEKLFF.

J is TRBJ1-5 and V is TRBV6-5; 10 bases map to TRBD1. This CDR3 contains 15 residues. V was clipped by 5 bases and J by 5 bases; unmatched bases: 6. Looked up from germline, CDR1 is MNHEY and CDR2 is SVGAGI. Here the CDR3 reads CASSAGTGVDQPQHF. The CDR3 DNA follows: TGTGCCAGCAGTGCCGGGACAGGGGTAGATCAGCCCCAGCATTTT.

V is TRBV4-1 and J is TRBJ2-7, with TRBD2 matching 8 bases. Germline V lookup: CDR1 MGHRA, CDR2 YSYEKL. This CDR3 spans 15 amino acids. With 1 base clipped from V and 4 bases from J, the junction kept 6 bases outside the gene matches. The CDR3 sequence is CASSQVRAGGYEQYF. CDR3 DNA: TGCGCCAGCAGCCAAGTGCGCGCGGGAGGTTACGAGCAGTACTTC.

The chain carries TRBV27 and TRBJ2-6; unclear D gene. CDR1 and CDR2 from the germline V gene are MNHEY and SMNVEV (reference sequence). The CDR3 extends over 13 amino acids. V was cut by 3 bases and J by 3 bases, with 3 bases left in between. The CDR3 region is CASSFGGANVLTF. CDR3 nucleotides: TGTGCCAGCAGTTTTGGTGGGGCCAACGTCCTGACTTTC. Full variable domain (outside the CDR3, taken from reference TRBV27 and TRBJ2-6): EAQVTQNPRYLITVTGKKLTVTCSQNMNHEYMSWYRQDPGLGLRQIYYSMNVEVTDKGDVPEGYKVSRKEKRNFPLILESPSPNQTSLYFCASSFGGANVLTFGAGSRLTVL.